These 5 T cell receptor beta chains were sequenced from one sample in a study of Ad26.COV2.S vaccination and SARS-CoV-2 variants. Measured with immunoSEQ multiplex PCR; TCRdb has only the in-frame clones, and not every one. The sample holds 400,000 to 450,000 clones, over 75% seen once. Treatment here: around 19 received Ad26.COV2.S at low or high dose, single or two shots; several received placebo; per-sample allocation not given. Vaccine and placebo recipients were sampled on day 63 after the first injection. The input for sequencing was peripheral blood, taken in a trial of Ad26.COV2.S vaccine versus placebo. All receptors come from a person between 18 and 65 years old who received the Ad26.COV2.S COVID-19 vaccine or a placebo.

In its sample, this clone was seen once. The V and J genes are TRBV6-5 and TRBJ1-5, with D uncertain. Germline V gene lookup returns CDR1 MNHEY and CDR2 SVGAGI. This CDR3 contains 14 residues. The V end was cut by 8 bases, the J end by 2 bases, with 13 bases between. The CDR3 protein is CASGEDWGNQPQHF. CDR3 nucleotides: TGTGCCAGCGGCGAGGATTGGGGCAATCAGCCCCAGCATTTT.

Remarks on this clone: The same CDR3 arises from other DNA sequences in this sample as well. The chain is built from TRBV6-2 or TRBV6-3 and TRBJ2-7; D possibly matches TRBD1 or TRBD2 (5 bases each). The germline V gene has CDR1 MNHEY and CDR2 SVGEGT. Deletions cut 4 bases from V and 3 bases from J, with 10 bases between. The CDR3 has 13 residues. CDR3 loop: CASSFGGSYEQYF. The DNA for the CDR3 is TGTGCCAGCAGTTTTGGGGGAAGCTACGAGCAGTACTTC.

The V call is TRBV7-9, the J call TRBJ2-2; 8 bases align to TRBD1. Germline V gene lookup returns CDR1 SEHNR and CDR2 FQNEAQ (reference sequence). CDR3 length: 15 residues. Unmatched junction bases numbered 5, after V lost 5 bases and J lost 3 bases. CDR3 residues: CASSQGQDHTGELFF. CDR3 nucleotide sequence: TGTGCCAGCAGCCAGGGACAGGACCACACCGGGGAGCTGTTTTTT.

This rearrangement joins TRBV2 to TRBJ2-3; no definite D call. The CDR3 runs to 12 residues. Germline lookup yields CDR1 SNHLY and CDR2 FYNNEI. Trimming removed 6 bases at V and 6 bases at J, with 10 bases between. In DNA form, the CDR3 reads TGTGCCAGCAGGGTTTCGATGGATACGCAGTATTTT. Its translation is CASRVSMDTQYF.

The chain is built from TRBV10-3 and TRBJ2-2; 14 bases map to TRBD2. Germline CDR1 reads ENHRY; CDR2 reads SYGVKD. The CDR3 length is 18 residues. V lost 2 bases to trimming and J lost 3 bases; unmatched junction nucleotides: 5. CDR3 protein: CAISEPGTSGSHTGELFF. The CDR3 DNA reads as TGTGCCATCAGTGAGCCCGGGACTAGCGGGAGTCACACCGGGGAGCTGTTTTTT.